The 10 T cell receptor beta chains below all came from one sample that was sequenced in a study of blood T cell repertoires in COVID-19 (dated by TCRdb to 2018 to 2020). The receptor library was made with the immunoSEQ multiplex PCR assay. The table comes from immuneACCESS by way of TCRdb, which keeps in-frame sequences with V and J called. Part of the clones is missing from these tables; in studies checked, under half for an unresolved V gene and the rest for unknown reasons. The sample contains a few hundred thousand clones, roughly 91% of them found a single time. The ten largest make up approximately 9% of the sample. Sequencing used PBMCs or T cells enriched from blood (not recorded which). The source of these receptors is a man aged 35-49 years who had recovered from COVID-19.

The chain couples TRBV7-8 to TRBJ1-6; TRBD1 matches 7 bases. CDR1 SGHVS and CDR2 FQNEAQ come from the germline V gene. V was clipped by 4 bases and J by 4 bases; unmatched bases: 16. The CDR3 runs 19 residues. CDR3 nucleotides: TGTGCCAGCAGCTCGTACTACACAGGGGAGGAGGGATATAATTCACCCCTCCACTTT. It specifies CASSSYYTGEEGYNSPLHF.

This sequence joins TRBV27 and TRBJ2-7, with D possibly matching TRBD2 (5 bases). Trimming pared 6 bases from V and 1 base from J, leaving 10 bases between. The CDR3 has 13 residues. Germline V CDR1 and CDR2: MNHEY, SMNVEV (reference sequence). The DNA for the CDR3 is TGTGCCAGCAGCGAACTAGGGTCCTACGAGCAGTACTTC. Its protein is CASSELGSYEQYF.

This clone was counted a few times. The chain carries TRBV6-6 and TRBJ2-6; 9 bases fit TRBD1. The germline V gene has CDR1 MNHNY and CDR2 SVGAGI (reference sequence). V gave up 5 bases and J gave up 2 bases; unmatched junction bases: 7. The CDR3 is 17 residues long. The CDR3 reads CASSRGQGGAGANVLTF. The DNA for the CDR3 is TGTGCCAGCAGTCGGGGACAGGGTGGGGCTGGGGCCAACGTCCTGACTTTC.

This clone has a single count. The rearrangement uses TRBV19 and TRBJ1-2; 8 bases agree with TRBD1. Trimming at V came to 5 bases and at J to 2 bases, leaving 7 bases not matched to a gene. Germline assignment: CDR1 LNHDA and CDR2 SQIVND (reference sequence). The CDR3 runs 15 residues. Written as DNA, the CDR3 is TGTGCCAGTAGTCCTCGGTACAGGGGGAACTATGGCTACACCTTC. Residues: CASSPRYRGNYGYTF.

This clone was seen a single time. The chain is built from TRBV19 and TRBJ2-1; TRBD2 agrees at 10 bases. In germline, CDR1 is LNHDA, CDR2 SQIVND (reference sequence). V lost 4 bases, J lost 2 bases, and 11 bases stayed unmatched. The CDR3 spans 18 residues. The CDR3 protein is CASSTARRTSGTYNEQFF. The CDR3, as DNA: TGTGCCAGTAGTACCGCCCGGAGAACTAGCGGGACCTACAATGAGCAGTTCTTC.

In this sample, this clone turned up once. The chain combines TRBV3-1 (or the pseudogene TRBV3-2) with TRBJ1-3, with TRBD1 matching 7 bases. After removal of 3 bases from V and 4 bases from J, the junction contained 3 bases not matched to a gene. CDR1 is LGHDT, CDR2 YNNKEL, per germline (reference sequence). The CDR3 contains 14 residues. The CDR3 reads CASSQTGPGNTIYF. The CDR3 DNA is TGTGCCAGCAGCCAGACAGGGCCAGGAAACACCATATATTTT.

The CDR3 sequence is CASSGRGTVMVENTEAFF. In nucleotides, the CDR3 is TGTGCCAGCAGTGGAAGGGGGACAGTCATGGTGGAGAACACTGAAGCTTTCTTT. The genes are TRBV25-1 and TRBJ1-1, with 7 bases aligning to TRBD1. This CDR3 has 18 residues. Germline V CDR1 and CDR2: MGHDK, SYGVNS. After removal of 4 bases from V and 1 base from J, the junction contained 15 bases not matched to a gene. The full variable domain, rest sourced from reference TRBV25-1 and TRBJ1-1, is EADIYQTPRYLVIGTGKKITLECSQTMGHDKMYWYQQDPGMELHLIHYSYGVNSTEKGDLSSESTVSRIRTEHFPLTLESARPSHTSQYLCASSGRGTVMVENTEAFFGQGTRLTVV.

This chain uses TRBV15 with TRBJ1-5; the match to TRBD1 covers 7 bases. V dropped 1 base and J dropped 2; count of bases not matched to a gene: 2. Germline CDR1 reads LNHNV; CDR2 reads YYDKDF (reference sequence). The CDR3 is 15 amino acids. The CDR3 loop is CATSRGTGGNQPQHF. The CDR3 DNA is TGTGCCACCAGCAGAGGAACAGGGGGCAATCAGCCCCAGCATTTT.

CDR3 coding DNA: TGTGCCAGCAGTTACGGCTTAAGGGGTTCTGGAAACACCATATATTTT. It codes for CASSYGLRGSGNTIYF. The chain employs TRBV6-5 and TRBJ1-3; D is possibly TRBD1 (5 bases). The length of the CDR3 is 16 residues. Looked up from germline, CDR1 is MNHEY and CDR2 is SVGAGI. The germline V and J ends were trimmed by 2 bases and 1 base, with 12 bases remaining between them.

This chain connects TRBV11-2 to TRBJ2-1; possibly TRBD2 for D (6 bases). V was cut by 1 base and J by 3 bases, with 7 bases left in between. The CDR3 covers 14 residues. The germline CDR1 and CDR2 sequences are SGHAT and FQNNGV. The CDR3 loop is CASSLAGSYNEQFF. DNA for the CDR3: TGTGCCAGCAGCTTAGCCGGGAGCTACAATGAGCAGTTCTTC.